There are a few counts of the clone carrying this T cell receptor beta chain. The source of the sample is a study of control samples from healthy donors and cancer patients. The CDR3 loop spans 17 amino acids. Between the trimmed V and J ends, which lost 3 bases and 1 base, there was a span of 13 bases. Germline CDR1 SEHNR, CDR2 FQNEAQ (reference sequence). The method was immunoSEQ multiplex PCR; TCRdb's version includes in-frame clones alone and lacks a portion of them. The data show 130,000 to 150,000 clones, with 75% to 90% seen just once and around 8.2% held by the top ten. The source of this sequence is a woman younger than 45 in good health. The chain links TRBV7-9 to TRBJ2-6; D might be TRBD1 or TRBD2, each matching 5 bases. Sequences were obtained from blood. In nucleotides, the CDR3 is TGTGCCAGCAGCTTTCTGGGACGGGCGTCTGGGGCCAACGTCCTGACTTTC. The encoded protein is CASSFLGRASGANVLTF.